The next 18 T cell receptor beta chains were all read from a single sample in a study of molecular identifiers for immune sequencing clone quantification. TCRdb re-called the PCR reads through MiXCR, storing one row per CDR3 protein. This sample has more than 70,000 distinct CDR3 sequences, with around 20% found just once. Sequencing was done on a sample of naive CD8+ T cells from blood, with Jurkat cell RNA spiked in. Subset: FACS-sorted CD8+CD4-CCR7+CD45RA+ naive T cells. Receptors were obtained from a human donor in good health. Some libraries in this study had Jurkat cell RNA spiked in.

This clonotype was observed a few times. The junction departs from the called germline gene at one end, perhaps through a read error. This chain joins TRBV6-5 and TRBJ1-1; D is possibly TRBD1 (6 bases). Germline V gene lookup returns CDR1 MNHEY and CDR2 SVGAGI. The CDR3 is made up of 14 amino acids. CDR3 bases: TGTGCCGGCAGCTTCTCAGGGGTCAGCACTGAAGCTTTCTTT. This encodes CAGSFSGVSTEAFF.

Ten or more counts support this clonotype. The CDR3 DNA follows: TGTGCCAGCAGTCCCCAGGGAAGGGGTCAGCCCCAGCATTTT. Its protein is CASSPQGRGQPQHF. The chain uses TRBV27 and TRBJ1-5; D is possibly TRBD1 (5 bases). The CDR3 consists of 14 residues. Trimming cost V 5 bases and J 6 bases, with 14 bases left between them. CDR1 is MNHEY and CDR2 is SMNVEV in the germline V gene (reference sequence).

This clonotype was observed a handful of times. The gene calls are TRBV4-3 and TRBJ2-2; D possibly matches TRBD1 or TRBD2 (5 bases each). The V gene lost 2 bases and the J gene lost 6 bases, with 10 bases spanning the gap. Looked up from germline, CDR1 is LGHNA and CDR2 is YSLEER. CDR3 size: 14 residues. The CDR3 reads CASSQWRGAGELFF. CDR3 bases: TGCGCCAGCAGCCAATGGCGAGGGGCCGGGGAGCTGTTTTTT.

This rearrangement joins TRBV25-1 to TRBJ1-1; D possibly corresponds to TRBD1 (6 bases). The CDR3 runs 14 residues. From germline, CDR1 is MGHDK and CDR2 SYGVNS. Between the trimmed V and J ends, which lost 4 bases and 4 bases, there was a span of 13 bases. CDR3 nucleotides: TGTGCCAGCAGTGGACAAGGGGGGCCCACTGAAGCTTTCTTT. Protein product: CASSGQGGPTEAFF.

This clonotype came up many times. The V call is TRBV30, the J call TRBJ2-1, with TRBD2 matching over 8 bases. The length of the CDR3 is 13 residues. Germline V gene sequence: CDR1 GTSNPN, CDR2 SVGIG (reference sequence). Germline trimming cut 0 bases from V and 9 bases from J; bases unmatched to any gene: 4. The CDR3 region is CAWSVAGVSEQFF. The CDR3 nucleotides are TGTGCCTGGAGTGTAGCGGGAGTCAGTGAGCAGTTCTTC.

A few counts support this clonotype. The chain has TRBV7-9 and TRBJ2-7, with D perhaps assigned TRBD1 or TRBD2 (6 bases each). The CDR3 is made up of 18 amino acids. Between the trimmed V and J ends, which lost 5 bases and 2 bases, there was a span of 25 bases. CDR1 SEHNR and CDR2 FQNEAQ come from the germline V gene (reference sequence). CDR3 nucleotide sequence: TGTGCCAGCAGCCACTCGACAGGAGAGAAGGGGGGTGCCTACGAGCAGTACTTC. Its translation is CASSHSTGEKGGAYEQYF.

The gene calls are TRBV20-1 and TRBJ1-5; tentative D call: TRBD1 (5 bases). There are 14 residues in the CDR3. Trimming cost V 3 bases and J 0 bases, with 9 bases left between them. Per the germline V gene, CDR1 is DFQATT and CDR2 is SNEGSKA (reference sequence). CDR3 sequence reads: CSASVRASNQPQHF. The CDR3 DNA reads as TGCAGTGCTAGTGTCAGGGCTAGCAATCAGCCCCAGCATTTT.

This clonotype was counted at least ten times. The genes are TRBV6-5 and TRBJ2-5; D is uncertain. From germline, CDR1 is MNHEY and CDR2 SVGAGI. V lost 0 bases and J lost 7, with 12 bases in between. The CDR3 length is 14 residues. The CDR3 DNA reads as TGTGCCAGCAGTTACTCGACACACGAGGTGACCCAGTACTTC. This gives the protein CASSYSTHEVTQYF.

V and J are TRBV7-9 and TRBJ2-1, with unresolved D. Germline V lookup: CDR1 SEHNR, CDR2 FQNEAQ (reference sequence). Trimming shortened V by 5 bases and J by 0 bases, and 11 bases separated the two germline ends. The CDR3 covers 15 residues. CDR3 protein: CASSRPRNSYNEQFF. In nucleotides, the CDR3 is TGTGCCAGCAGCCGTCCACGAAACTCCTACAATGAGCAGTTCTTC.

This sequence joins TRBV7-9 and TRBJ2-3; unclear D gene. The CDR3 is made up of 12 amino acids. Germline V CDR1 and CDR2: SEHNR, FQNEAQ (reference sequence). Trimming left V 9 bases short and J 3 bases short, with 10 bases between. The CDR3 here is CASTALTDTQYF. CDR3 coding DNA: TGTGCCAGTACGGCCCTAACAGATACGCAGTATTTT.

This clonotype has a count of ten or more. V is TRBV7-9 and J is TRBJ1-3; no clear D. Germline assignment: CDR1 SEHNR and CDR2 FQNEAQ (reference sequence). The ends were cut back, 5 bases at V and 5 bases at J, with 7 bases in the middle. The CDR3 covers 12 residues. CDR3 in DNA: TGTGCCAGCAGCCAGGACCGAAACACCATATATTTT. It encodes CASSQDRNTIYF.

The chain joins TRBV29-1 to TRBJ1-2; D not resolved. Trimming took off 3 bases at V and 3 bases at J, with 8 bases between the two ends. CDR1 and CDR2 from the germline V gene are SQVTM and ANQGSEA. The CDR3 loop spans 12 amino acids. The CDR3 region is CSVEVLDYGYTF. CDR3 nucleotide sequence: TGCAGCGTTGAGGTTCTTGACTATGGCTACACCTTC.

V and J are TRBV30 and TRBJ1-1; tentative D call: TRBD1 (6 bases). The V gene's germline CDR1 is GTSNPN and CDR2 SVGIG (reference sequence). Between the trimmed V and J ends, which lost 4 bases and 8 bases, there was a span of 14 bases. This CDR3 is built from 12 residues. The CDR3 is CAWNQGSLEAFF. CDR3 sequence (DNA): TGTGCCTGGAATCAGGGGTCTTTGGAAGCTTTCTTT.

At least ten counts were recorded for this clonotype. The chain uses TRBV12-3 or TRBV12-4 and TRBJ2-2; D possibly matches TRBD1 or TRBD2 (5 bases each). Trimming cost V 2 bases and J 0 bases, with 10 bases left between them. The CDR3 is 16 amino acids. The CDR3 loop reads CASSLSWGSNTGELFF. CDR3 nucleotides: TGTGCCAGCAGTTTAAGCTGGGGGTCGAACACCGGGGAGCTGTTTTTT.

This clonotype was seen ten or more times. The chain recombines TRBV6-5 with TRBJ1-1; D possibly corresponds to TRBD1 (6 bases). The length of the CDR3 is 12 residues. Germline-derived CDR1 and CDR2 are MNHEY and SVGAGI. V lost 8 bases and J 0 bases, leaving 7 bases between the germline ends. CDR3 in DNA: TGTGCCAGCCAGGGGCTGAACACTGAAGCTTTCTTT. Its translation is CASQGLNTEAFF.

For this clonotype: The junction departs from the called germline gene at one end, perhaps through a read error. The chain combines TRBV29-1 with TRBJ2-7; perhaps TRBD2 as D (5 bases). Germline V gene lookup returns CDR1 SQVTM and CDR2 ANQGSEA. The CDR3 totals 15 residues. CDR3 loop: CSVVGWVASTYGQYF. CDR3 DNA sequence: TGCAGCGTTGTCGGATGGGTAGCGAGCACCTACGGGCAGTACTTC.

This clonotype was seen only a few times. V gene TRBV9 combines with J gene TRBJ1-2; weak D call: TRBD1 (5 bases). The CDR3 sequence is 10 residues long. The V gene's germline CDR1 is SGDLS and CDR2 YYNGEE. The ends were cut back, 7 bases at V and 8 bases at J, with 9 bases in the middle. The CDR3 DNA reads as TGTGCCAGCCGCGGGGGGGGCTACACCTTC. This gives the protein CASRGGGYTF.

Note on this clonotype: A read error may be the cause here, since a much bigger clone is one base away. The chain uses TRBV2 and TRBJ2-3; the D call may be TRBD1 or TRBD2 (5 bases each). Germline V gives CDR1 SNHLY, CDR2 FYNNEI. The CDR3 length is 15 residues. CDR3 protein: CAGSKGDRNTDTQYF. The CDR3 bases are TGTGCCGGCAGTAAAGGGGACCGAAACACAGATACGCAGTATTTT. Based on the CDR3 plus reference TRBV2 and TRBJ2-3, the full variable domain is EPEVTQTPSHQVTQMGQEVILRCVPISNHLYFYWYRQILGQKVEFLVSFYNNEISEKSEIFDDQFSVERPDGSNFTLKIRSTKLEDSAMYFCAGSKGDRNTDTQYFGPGTRLTVL.